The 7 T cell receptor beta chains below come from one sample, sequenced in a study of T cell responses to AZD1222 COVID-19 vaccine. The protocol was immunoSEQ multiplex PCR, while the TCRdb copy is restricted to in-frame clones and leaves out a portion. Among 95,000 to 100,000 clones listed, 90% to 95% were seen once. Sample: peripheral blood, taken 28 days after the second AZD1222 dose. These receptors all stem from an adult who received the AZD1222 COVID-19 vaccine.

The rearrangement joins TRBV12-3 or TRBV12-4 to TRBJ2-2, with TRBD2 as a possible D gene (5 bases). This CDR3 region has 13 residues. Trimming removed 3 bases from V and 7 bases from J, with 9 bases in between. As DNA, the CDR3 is TGTGCCAGCAGTTTTTCGGGGAACGGGGAGCTGTTTTTT. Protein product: CASSFSGNGELFF.

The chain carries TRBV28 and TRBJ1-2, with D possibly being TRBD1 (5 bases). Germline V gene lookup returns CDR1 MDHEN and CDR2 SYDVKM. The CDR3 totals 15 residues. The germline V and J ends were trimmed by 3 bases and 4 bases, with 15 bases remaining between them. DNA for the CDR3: TGTGCCAGCAGTTTCATCCTCCAGGGTTCCTATGGCTACACCTTC. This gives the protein CASSFILQGSYGYTF.

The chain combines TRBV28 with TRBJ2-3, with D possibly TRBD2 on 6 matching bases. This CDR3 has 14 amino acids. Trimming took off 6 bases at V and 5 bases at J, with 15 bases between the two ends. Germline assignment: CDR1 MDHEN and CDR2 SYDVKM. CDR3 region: CASRRGRAGDTQYF. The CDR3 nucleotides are TGTGCCAGCAGGCGGGGCCGGGCAGGAGATACGCAGTATTTT.

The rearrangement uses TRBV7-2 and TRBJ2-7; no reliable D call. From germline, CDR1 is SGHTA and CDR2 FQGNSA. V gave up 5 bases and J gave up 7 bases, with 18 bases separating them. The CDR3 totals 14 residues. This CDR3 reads CASSPLSGFGEQYF. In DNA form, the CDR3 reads TGTGCCAGCAGCCCGCTGTCGGGTTTCGGGGAGCAGTACTTC.

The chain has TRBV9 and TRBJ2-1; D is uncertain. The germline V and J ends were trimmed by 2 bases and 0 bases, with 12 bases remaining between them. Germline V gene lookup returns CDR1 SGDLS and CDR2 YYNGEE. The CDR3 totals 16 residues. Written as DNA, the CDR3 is TGTGCCAGCAGCGTTTTAAGGAGCAGCTCCTACAATGAGCAGTTCTTC. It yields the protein CASSVLRSSSYNEQFF.

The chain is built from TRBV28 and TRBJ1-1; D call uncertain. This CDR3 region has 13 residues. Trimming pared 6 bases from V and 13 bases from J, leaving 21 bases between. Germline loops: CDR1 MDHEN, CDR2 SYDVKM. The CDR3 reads CASSTHPPGRDFF. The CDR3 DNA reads TGTGCCAGCAGCACCCACCCCCCCGGGAGGGATTTCTTT.

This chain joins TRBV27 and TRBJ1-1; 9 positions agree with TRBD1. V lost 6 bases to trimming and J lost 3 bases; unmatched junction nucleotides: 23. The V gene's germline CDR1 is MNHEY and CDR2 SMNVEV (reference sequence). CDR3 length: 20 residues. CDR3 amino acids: CASSSEVFFPNRGLYTEAFF. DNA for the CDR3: TGTGCCAGCAGCTCGGAAGTTTTTTTCCCTAACAGGGGGCTCTACACTGAAGCTTTCTTT.